This T cell receptor beta chain was sequenced in a study of blood T cell repertoires in COVID-19. J lost 10 bases, V lost 5 bases, and 6 bases had no gene match. The CDR3 spans 14 residues. From germline, CDR1 is SGHTA and CDR2 FQGNSA. Data came from immunoSEQ multiplex PCR; TCRdb stores just in-frame clones and leaves some out. This sample has a few hundred thousand clones, with 88% found just once. The clonotype comes from a woman aged 55-69 years who had recovered from COVID-19. Sequencing was done on a sample of PBMCs or T cells enriched from blood (not recorded which). The chain has TRBV7-2 and TRBJ1-6, with 9 positions matching TRBD1. CDR3 nucleotides: TGTGCCAGCAGCCCGGACAGGGGCAAATCACCCCTCCACTTT. Amino acid sequence: CASSPDRGKSPLHF.